What follows are 11 T cell receptor beta chains derived from one specimen sequenced in a study of metastatic and nonmetastatic thyroid tumors. Every patient was untreated before thyroid surgery. TCRdb reprocessed the PCR reads using MiXCR. The sample lists approximately 15,000 clones, less than 15% seen once, with roughly 15% in the top ten. Sequencing was carried out using blood. These receptors were obtained from a female donor with papillary thyroid cancer or a benign thyroid nodule (not recorded which). Some clones in this sample may be carry-over from other donors' samples.

As to this clone: One end of the junction does not line up with germline, which may come from a read error. This chain links TRBV25-1 with TRBJ1-2, with 11 bases that match TRBD1. From germline, CDR1 is MGHDK and CDR2 SYGVNS. The CDR3 runs to 14 residues. CDR3: CARSSGQGVHGYTF. The CDR3 DNA follows: TGTGCCAGAAGTTCGGGACAGGGGGTTCATGGATACACCTTC.

This clone was seen a few times. One junction end does not reproduce the germline sequence, and a read error may be involved. The J gene is TRBJ1-6, the V gene TRBV27, with TRBD1 identical over 7 bases. CDR1 and CDR2 from the germline V gene are MNHEY and SMNVEV (reference sequence). The CDR3 totals 16 residues. In DNA form, the CDR3 reads TGTGCCAGCAGTCCGCTTTGGGACAGAGTTAATTCAACCCTCCACTTT. Amino acids: CASSPLWDRVNSTLHF.

This clone turned up a few times. Likely a read error: the CDR3 ends without its conserved phenylalanine or tryptophan. The chain uses TRBV28 and TRBJ2-7; D assignment may be TRBD1 or TRBD2 (5 bases each). The germline CDR1 and CDR2 sequences are MDHEN and SYDVKM. The CDR3 runs 15 residues. The V gene lost 3 bases and the J gene lost 4 bases, with 16 bases spanning the gap. The DNA for the CDR3 is TGTGCCAGCAGTTTGGTGGTAGAGGGGAAATACGAGCAGTACTCC. It encodes CASSLVVEGKYEQYS.

This clone came up a few times. V gene TRBV15 combines with J gene TRBJ2-3; 9 bases are a match to TRBD2. V gave up 3 bases and J gave up 4 bases; unmatched junction bases: 8. Per germline, CDR1 LNHNV and CDR2 YYDKDF (reference sequence). This CDR3 comprises 16 residues. For the CDR3, the DNA is TGTGCCACCAGCAGTGTATCAGTAGCGGGGGCAGATACGCAGTATTTT. This encodes CATSSVSVAGADTQYF.

This clone was observed at least ten times. The CDR3 is CASSRPYGYTF. DNA for the CDR3: TGTGCCAGCAGTCGACCCTATGGCTACACCTTC. The chain has TRBV9 and TRBJ1-2, with no clear D. The CDR3 has 11 residues. Trimming shortened V by 5 bases and J by 4 bases, and 6 bases separated the two germline ends. Germline V CDR1 and CDR2: SGDLS, YYNGEE.

The chain is built from TRBV6-1 and TRBJ1-1; TRBD1 might be the D (6 bases). Trimming stripped 1 base from V and 3 bases from J, with 9 bases between. CDR1 is MNHNS and CDR2 is SASEGT in the germline V gene. The CDR3 totals 14 residues. This CDR3 is CASSEGGGHTEAFF. CDR3 nucleotides: TGTGCCAGCAGTGAAGGGGGGGGCCACACTGAAGCTTTCTTT.

CDR3 in amino acids: CASSQDNSARNQPQHF. The CDR3 DNA reads as TGCGCCAGCAGCCAAGATAATTCCGCGAGGAATCAGCCCCAGCATTTT. This rearrangement joins TRBV4-3 to TRBJ1-5; D ambiguous. V was clipped by 0 bases and J by 4 bases, with 13 bases between them. There are 16 residues in the CDR3. CDR1 and CDR2 (germline): LGHNA, YSLEER.

This clone was observed a handful of times. A read error may produce the germline difference seen at one junction end. The gene calls are TRBV6-5 and TRBJ1-2, with D maybe TRBD1 (6 bases). The CDR3 totals 12 residues. Germline CDR1 and CDR2: MNHEY and SVGAGI. In nucleotides, the CDR3 is TGTGCCAGCAGTTACGAGGGCAGGGGATTTCATTTC. This codes for CASSYEGRGFHF.

This clone has ten or more counts. The rearrangement links TRBV20-1 to TRBJ1-1, with a possible D match to TRBD1 (5 bases). Trimming cost V 2 bases and J 1 base, with 8 bases left between them. The CDR3 is 13 residues long. CDR1 and CDR2 from the germline V gene are DFQATT and SNEGSKA (reference sequence). The CDR3 loop is CSARSGQNTEAFF. CDR3 DNA: TGCAGTGCTAGATCTGGACAGAACACTGAAGCTTTCTTT.

This clone was seen more than once but under ten times. The chain links TRBV24-1 to TRBJ2-6; D not certain. The CDR3 covers 15 residues. Germline-derived CDR1 and CDR2 are KGHDR and SFDVKD. V was shortened by 1 base and J by 4 bases, with 7 bases between the two germline ends. The CDR3 loop is CATSDFRSGANVLTF. In DNA, the CDR3 is TGTGCCACCAGTGATTTTAGGAGCGGGGCCAACGTCCTGACTTTC.

This clone has only a few counts. This may be a read error: a much more frequent sequence differs by one nucleotide. This CDR3 is also generated by other DNA sequences in the sample. The chain uses TRBV5-4 and TRBJ1-3, with TRBD1 as a possible D gene (5 bases). The CDR3 sequence is 16 residues long. V shed 4 bases and J shed 0 bases, with 14 bases lying between them. Germline V CDR1 and CDR2: SGHNT, YYREEE (reference sequence). The CDR3: CASSLGPITSGNTIYF. CDR3 coding DNA: TGTGCCAGCAGCCTGGGGCCTATAACCTCTGGAAACACCATATATTTT.